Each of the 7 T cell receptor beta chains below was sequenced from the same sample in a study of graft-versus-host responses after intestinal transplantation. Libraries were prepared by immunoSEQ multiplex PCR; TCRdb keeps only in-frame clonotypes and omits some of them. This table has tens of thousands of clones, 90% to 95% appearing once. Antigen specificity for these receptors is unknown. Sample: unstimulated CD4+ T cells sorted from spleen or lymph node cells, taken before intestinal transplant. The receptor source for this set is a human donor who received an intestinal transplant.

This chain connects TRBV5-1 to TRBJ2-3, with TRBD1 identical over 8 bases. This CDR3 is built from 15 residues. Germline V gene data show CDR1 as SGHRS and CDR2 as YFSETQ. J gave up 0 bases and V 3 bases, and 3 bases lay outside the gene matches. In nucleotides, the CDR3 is TGCGCCAGCAGCTCGACAGGGGCCAGCACAGATACGCAGTATTTT. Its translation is CASSSTGASTDTQYF.

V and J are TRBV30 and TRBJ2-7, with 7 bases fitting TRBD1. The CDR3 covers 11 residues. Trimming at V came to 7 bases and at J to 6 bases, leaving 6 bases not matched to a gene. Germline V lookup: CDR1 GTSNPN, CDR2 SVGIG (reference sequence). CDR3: CAFDRDSEQYF. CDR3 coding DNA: TGTGCCTTTGACAGGGATTCCGAGCAGTACTTC.

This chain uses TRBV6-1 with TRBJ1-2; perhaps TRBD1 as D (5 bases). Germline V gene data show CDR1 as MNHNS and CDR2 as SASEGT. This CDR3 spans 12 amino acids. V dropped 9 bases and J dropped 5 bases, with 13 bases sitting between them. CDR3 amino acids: CASGGSLYGYTF. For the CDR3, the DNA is TGTGCCAGTGGGGGGAGTTTATATGGCTACACCTTC.

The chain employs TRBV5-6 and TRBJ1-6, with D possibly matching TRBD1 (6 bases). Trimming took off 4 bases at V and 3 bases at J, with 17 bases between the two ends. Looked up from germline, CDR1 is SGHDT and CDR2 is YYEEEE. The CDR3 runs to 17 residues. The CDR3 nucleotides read TGTGCCAGCAGCGCACTTAACAGGGATCGCTATAATTCACCCCTCCACTTT. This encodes CASSALNRDRYNSPLHF.

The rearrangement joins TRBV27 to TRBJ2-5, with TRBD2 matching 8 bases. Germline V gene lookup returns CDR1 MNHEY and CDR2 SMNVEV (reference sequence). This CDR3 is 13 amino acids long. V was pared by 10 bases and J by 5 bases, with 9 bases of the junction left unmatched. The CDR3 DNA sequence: TGTGCCACGCGGGGGGCGACGCGGGAGACCCAGTACTTC. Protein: CATRGATRETQYF.

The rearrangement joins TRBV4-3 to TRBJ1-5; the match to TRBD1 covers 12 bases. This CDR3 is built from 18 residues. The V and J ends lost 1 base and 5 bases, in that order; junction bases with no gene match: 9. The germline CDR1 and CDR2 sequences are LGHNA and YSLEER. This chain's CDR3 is CASSQGSPGQGAYQPQHF. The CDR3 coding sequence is TGCGCCAGCAGCCAAGGGTCTCCGGGACAGGGGGCTTATCAGCCCCAGCATTTT.

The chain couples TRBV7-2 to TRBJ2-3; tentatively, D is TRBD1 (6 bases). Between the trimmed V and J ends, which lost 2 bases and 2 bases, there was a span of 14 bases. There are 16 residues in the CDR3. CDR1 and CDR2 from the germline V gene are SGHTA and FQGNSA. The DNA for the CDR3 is TGTGCCAGCAGCTTATTCCCCACAGGGTTCACAGATACGCAGTATTTT. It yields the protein CASSLFPTGFTDTQYF.